This entry lists 7 T cell receptor beta chains sequenced from one sample in a study of CDR3 diversity in severe acne. TCRdb re-analysed the PCR reads in MiXCR, keeping a single row per CDR3 protein. The data show fewer than 100,000 distinct CDR3 sequences, under 65% seen once. Sequenced sample: blood. The receptors come from a male donor in good health, without acne.

This clonotype was seen just once. This chain connects TRBV25-1 to TRBJ1-2; tentative D call: TRBD1 (6 bases). Trimming took off 6 bases at V and 2 bases at J, with 13 bases between the two ends. The germline V gene encodes CDR1 MGHDK and CDR2 SYGVNS. The CDR3 loop spans 14 amino acids. DNA of the CDR3: TGTGCCAGCAGAATCGGGGGGGCAAACTATGGCTACACCTTC. It translates to CASRIGGANYGYTF.

This clonotype was detected a few times. The chain uses TRBV14 and TRBJ2-3; D may be TRBD2 (5 bases). Germline V gives CDR1 SGHDN, CDR2 FVKESK. V lost 1 base, J lost 3 bases, and 14 bases lay in between. The CDR3 has 16 residues. CDR3 sequence (DNA): TGTGCCAGCAGCCAAGTTGCTCTAGCAGATACAGATACGCAGTATTTT. It yields the protein CASSQVALADTDTQYF.

This clonotype is termed medium-sized (0.01 to 0.1%). V is TRBV15 and J is TRBJ2-3, with 9 bases fitting TRBD1. In germline, CDR1 is LNHNV, CDR2 YYDKDF (reference sequence). The CDR3 has 15 residues. V shed 3 bases and J 6 bases; nucleotides not matched to a gene: 7. CDR3 loop: CATSSPQGAGDTQYF. As DNA, the CDR3 is TGTGCCACCAGCAGTCCACAGGGGGCGGGGGATACGCAGTATTTT.

The V gene is TRBV24-1, the J gene TRBJ2-2; TRBD1 is a possible D gene (5 bases). Per germline, CDR1 KGHDR and CDR2 SFDVKD. V dropped 4 bases and J dropped 9 bases, with 14 bases sitting between them. The CDR3 runs to 14 residues. The CDR3 here is CATSERQKHRELFF. For the CDR3, the DNA is TGTGCCACCAGTGAGAGACAGAAGCACCGGGAGCTGTTTTTT.

In regard to this clonotype: The germline gene is not matched at one end of the junction; a read error may be the cause. The gene calls are TRBV9 and TRBJ2-7; 9 positions match TRBD2. Looked up from germline, CDR1 is SGDLS and CDR2 is YYNGEE. The CDR3 is 14 residues long. The CDR3 coding sequence is TGCGCCAGCAGATATCGGACTAGCGCCCGCGAGCAGTACTTC. As protein: CASRYRTSAREQYF. The full variable domain, in which reference TRBV9 and TRBJ2-7 provide the parts outside the CDR3, is DSGVTQTPKHLITATGQRVTLRCSPRSGDLSVYWYQQSLDQGLQFLIQYYNGEERAKGNILERFSAQQFPDLHSELNLSSLELGDSALYFCASRYRTSAREQYFGPGTRLTVT.

This clonotype appeared many times. The genes are TRBV7-2 and TRBJ1-2, with D unresolved. Germline V gives CDR1 SGHTA, CDR2 FQGNSA. This CDR3 is 14 amino acids long. V gave up 5 bases and J gave up 1 base, with 11 bases separating them. The CDR3 DNA is TGTGCCAGCAGCCCGCCGGGTCTTAACTATGGCTACACCTTC. It is translated as CASSPPGLNYGYTF.

This clonotype has only a few counts. This CDR3 is CASSSDESYYEQYF. CDR3 coding DNA: TGTGCCAGCAGCTCGGACGAGTCCTACTACGAGCAGTACTTC. The genes are TRBV11-3 and TRBJ2-7; D remains ambiguous. Deletions cut 4 bases from V and 3 bases from J, with 13 bases between. Germline values: CDR1 SGHNT, CDR2 YENEEA. The CDR3 runs to 14 residues.